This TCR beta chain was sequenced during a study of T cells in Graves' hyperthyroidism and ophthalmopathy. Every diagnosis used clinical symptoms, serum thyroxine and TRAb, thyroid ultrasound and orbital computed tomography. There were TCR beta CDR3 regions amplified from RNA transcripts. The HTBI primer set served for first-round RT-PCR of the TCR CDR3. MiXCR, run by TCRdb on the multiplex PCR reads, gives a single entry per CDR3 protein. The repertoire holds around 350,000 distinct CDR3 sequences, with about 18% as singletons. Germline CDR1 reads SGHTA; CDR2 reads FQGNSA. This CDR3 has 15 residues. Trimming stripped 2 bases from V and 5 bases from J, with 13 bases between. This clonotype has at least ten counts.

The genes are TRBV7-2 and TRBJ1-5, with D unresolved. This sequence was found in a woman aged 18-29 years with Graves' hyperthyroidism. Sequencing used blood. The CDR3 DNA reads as TGTGCCAGCAGCTTAAGCGGTCAGATTTATCAGCCCCAGCATTTT. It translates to CASSLSGQIYQPQHF.